A selection of T cell receptor beta chains follows, all from one sample in a study of blood T cells in healthy people across ages. TCRdb re-called the 5' RACE reads with MiXCR, one entry per CDR3 protein. The sample carries about 1.7 million distinct CDR3 sequences, approximately 28% recorded once. The sequenced sample was blood. The receptors come from a woman in her 30s in good health. CDR3s include the opening cysteine and the closing phenylalanine or tryptophan. The order of the fields is V gene, D gene, clone size, J gene, CDR3 protein, CDR3 DNA. The D gene is left open where the match is weak. Clone size is given for some rows only: seen once, a few or many times, or a class if the clone is expanded.

>TRBV7-3|.|.|TRBJ1-1
CASSLLGMNTEAFF
TGTGCCAGCAGCTTACTGGGCATGAACACTGAAGCTTTCTTT
>TRBV7-9|.|many|TRBJ2-3
CASSLSDTDTQYF
TGTGCCAGCAGTTTATCGGACACAGATACGCAGTATTTT
>TRBV7-9|.|.|TRBJ1-3
CASSLLPGDTIYF
TGTGCCAGCAGCTTACTCCCGGGGGACACCATATATTTT
>TRBV6-4|.|.|TRBJ2-7
CASTQGPTYEQYF
TGTGCCAGCACCCAGGGACCGACCTACGAGCAGTACTTC
>TRBV9|.|many|TRBJ2-7
CASSVAGGSGSAYEQYF
TGTGCCAGCAGCGTAGCTGGGGGGTCGGGGAGTGCCTACGAGCAGTACTTC
>TRBV29-1|.|few|TRBJ1-2
CSSLGAGYGYTF
TGCAGCTCTCTAGGGGCTGGCTATGGCTACACCTTC
>TRBV4-1|TRBD2|.|TRBJ2-1
CASSQAGPGLADNEQFF
TGCGCCAGCAGCCAAGCGGGCCCTGGACTAGCGGACAATGAGCAGTTCTTC
>TRBV10-2|TRBD1|few|TRBJ2-7
CASRGLGQVCYEQYF
TGCGCCAGCAGAGGATTGGGACAGGTCTGCTACGAGCAGTACTTC
>TRBV29-1|TRBD2|.|TRBJ2-1
CSVEGSGLAGSEQFF
TGCAGCGTTGAAGGATCGGGACTAGCGGGAAGTGAGCAGTTCTTC
>TRBV5-1|TRBD1|few|TRBJ2-7
CASSLGPRDRPLYEQYF
TGCGCCAGCAGCTTGGGCCCCCGGGACAGACCTCTCTACGAGCAGTACTTC
>TRBV7-3|.|many|TRBJ2-5
CASSLNAGRETQYF
TGTGCCAGCAGCTTAAACGCGGGGCGGGAGACCCAGTACTTC
>TRBV10-3|.|few|TRBJ2-5
CAISEVGALETQYF
TGTGCCATCAGTGAAGTGGGGGCTTTAGAGACCCAGTACTTC
>TRBV29-1|.|.|TRBJ1-2
CSGLEMGGYTF
TGCAGCGGACTAGAGATGGGTGGCTACACCTTC
>TRBV14|.|many|TRBJ2-4
CASSQGRGIQYF
TGTGCCAGCAGCCAAGGGAGGGGAATTCAGTACTTC
>TRBV5-6|.|.|TRBJ2-1
CASSPTIGYGEQFF
TGTGCCAGCAGTCCTACCATCGGTTATGGTGAGCAGTTCTTC
>TRBV7-2|.|.|TRBJ2-7
CASSLAFEGSYEQYF
TGTGCCAGCAGCTTAGCGTTTGAGGGCTCCTACGAGCAGTACTTC
>TRBV25-1|.|.|TRBJ1-2
CASLPNGNYGYTF
TGTGCCAGCTTACCCAACGGAAACTATGGCTACACCTTC
>TRBV4-3|.|few|TRBJ2-6
CASSQDLPGRYSGADVLTF
TGCGCCAGCAGCCAAGATCTCCCAGGTCGATACTCTGGGGCCGACGTCCTGACTTTC
>TRBV4-2|.|many|TRBJ2-5
CASSQDWSGSQETQYF
TGTGCCAGCAGCCAAGATTGGTCAGGGAGTCAAGAGACCCAGTACTTC
>TRBV5-1|.|.|TRBJ1-1
CASGLGDLNTEAFF
TGCGCCAGCGGTTTGGGGGATTTGAACACTGAAGCTTTCTTT
>TRBV20-1|.|few|TRBJ2-7
CSVSSPGVLEQYF
TGCAGTGTTAGTAGTCCGGGAGTGTTAGAGCAGTACTTC
>TRBV10-1|TRBD2|few|TRBJ2-2
CASMPAGETGELFF
TGCGCCAGCATGCCAGCGGGAGAGACCGGGGAGCTGTTTTTT
>TRBV30|TRBD1|.|TRBJ1-2
CAWSTGAVHYGYTF
TGTGCCTGGAGCACAGGGGCGGTTCACTATGGCTACACCTTC